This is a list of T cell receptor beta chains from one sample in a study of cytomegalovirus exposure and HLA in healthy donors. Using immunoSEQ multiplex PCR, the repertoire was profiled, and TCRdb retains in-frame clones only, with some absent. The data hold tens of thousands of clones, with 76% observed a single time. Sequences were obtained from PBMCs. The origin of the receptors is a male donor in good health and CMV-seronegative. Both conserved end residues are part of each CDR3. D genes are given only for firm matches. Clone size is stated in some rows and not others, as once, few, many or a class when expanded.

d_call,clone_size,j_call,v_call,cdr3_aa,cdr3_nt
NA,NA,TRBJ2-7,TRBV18,CASSPRGGLYEQYF,TGTGCCAGCTCACCTCGAGGGGGTCTCTACGAGCAGTACTTC
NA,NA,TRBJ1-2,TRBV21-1,CASSNSGGGYGYTF,TGTGCCAGCAGCAATTCGGGGGGAGGCTATGGCTACACCTTC
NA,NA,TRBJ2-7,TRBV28,CASRSGPPGSYEQYF,TGTGCCAGCAGAAGTGGACCGCCGGGGTCCTACGAGCAGTACTTC
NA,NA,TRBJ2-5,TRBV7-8,CASSLAGGGRGSEETQYF,TGTGCCAGCAGCTTAGCCGGGGGGGGCAGGGGGTCGGAAGAGACCCAGTACTTC
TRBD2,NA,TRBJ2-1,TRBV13,CASSLGVGRAIEQFF,TGTGCCAGCAGCTTAGGAGTCGGGAGGGCCATTGAGCAGTTCTTC
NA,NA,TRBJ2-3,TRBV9,CASSVATPTKRSSTDTQYF,TGTGCCAGCAGCGTAGCTACTCCGACGAAGCGTTCTAGCACAGATACGCAGTATTTT
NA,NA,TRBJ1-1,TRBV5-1,CASSSGHVEAFF,TGCGCCAGCAGCTCTGGACATGTTGAAGCTTTCTTT
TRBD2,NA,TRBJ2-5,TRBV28,CASSSGGGWAETQYF,TGTGCCAGCAGTTCCGGGGGGGGATGGGCAGAGACCCAGTACTTC
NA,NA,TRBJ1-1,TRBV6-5,CASSFLVGAQDTEAFF,TGTGCCAGCAGTTTTCTTGTGGGGGCGCAGGACACTGAAGCTTTCTTT
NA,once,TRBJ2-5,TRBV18,CASSPRPRGQETQYF,TGTGCCAGCTCACCAAGGCCCAGGGGACAAGAGACCCAGTACTTC
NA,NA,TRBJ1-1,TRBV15,CATSRDLPHSEAFF,TGTGCCACCAGCAGAGATCTACCCCACAGCGAAGCTTTCTTT
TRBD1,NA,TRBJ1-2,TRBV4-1,CASSQSGTENYGYTF,TGCGCCAGCAGCCAGTCGGGGACAGAAAACTATGGCTACACCTTC
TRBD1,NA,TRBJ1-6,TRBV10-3,CAITPGQGIGSPLHF,TGTGCCATCACCCCCGGACAGGGCATCGGTTCACCCCTCCACTTT
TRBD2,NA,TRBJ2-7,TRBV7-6,CASSLGRGSSYEQYF,TGTGCCAGCAGCTTAGGCCGCGGGAGCTCCTACGAGCAGTACTTC
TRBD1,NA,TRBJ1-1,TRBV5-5,CASSQNARTGLNTEAFF,TGTGCCAGCAGCCAAAACGCGAGGACAGGGTTGAACACTGAAGCTTTCTTT